Below, 15 T cell receptor beta chains from the same sample are listed, as sequenced in a study of blood T cell repertoires in COVID-19. Data came from immunoSEQ multiplex PCR; TCRdb stores just in-frame clones and leaves some out. Of fewer than 200,000 clones in the sample, around 82% were seen once. The sequenced sample consisted of PBMCs or T cells enriched from blood (not recorded which). The receptors come from a woman aged 60-70 years with acute COVID-19.

In its sample, this clone was seen many times. V usage is TRBV24-1 and J usage is TRBJ1-1; 7 bases fit TRBD1. Per germline, CDR1 KGHDR and CDR2 SFDVKD. The CDR3 is made up of 16 amino acids. V was clipped by 5 bases and J by 4 bases; unmatched bases: 12. This CDR3 is CATSGRQGTTSTEAFF. In nucleotides, the CDR3 is TGTGCCACCAGTGGAAGACAGGGTACGACGTCCACTGAAGCTTTCTTT.

The rearrangement links TRBV12-3 or TRBV12-4 to TRBJ2-1; no clear D. The CDR3 length is 12 residues. Trimming left V 6 bases short and J 6 bases short, with 9 bases between. The CDR3 here is CASSPWSNEQFF. The CDR3 nucleotides read TGTGCCAGCAGCCCCTGGAGCAATGAGCAGTTCTTC.

This clone showed up just once. The chain is built from TRBV7-2 and TRBJ2-7; 9 positions agree with TRBD1. The V gene end was trimmed by 5 bases and the J gene end by 4 bases; junction bases not matched to a gene: 6. Germline lookup yields CDR1 SGHTA and CDR2 FQGNSA. This CDR3 has 14 residues. CDR3 sequence reads: CASSPTGQGYEQYV. The CDR3, as DNA: TGTGCCAGCAGCCCGACGGGACAGGGATACGAGCAGTACGTC.

The V call is TRBV24-1, the J call TRBJ2-5, with D tentatively TRBD2 (5 bases). The CDR3 is 15 residues long. V gave up 0 bases and J gave up 0 bases, with 7 bases separating them. Germline V CDR1 and CDR2: KGHDR, SFDVKD. In DNA, the CDR3 is TGTGCCACCAGTGATTTGTCGGGGTACCAAGAGACCCAGTACTTC. It yields the protein CATSDLSGYQETQYF.

This sequence joins TRBV7-2 and TRBJ2-5; TRBD2 matches 9 bases. Germline V gene data show CDR1 as SGHTA and CDR2 as FQGNSA. CDR3 length: 14 amino acids. V gave up 5 bases and J gave up 2 bases; unmatched junction bases: 3. The CDR3 DNA follows: TGTGCCAGCAGCGCGGGACTAGCTCAAGAGACCCAGTACTTC. Residues: CASSAGLAQETQYF. Full variable domain (outside the CDR3, taken from reference TRBV7-2 and TRBJ2-5): GAGVSQSPSNKVTEKGKDVELRCDPISGHTALYWYRQSLGQGLEFLIYFQGNSAPDKSGLPSDRFSAERTGGSVSTLTIQRTQQEDSAVYLCASSAGLAQETQYFGPGTRLLVL.

The CDR3 loop reads CASSMGTGSGNQPQHF. CDR3 nucleotides: TGTGCCAGTAGTATGGGGACAGGAAGTGGCAATCAGCCCCAGCATTTT. The chain employs TRBV19 and TRBJ1-5; 8 bases line up with TRBD1. J was trimmed by 2 bases and V by 3 bases; bases with no gene match: 6. The length of the CDR3 is 16 residues. Germline CDR1 is LNHDA and CDR2 is SQIVND (reference sequence).

This clone was seen more than once but under ten times. The chain employs TRBV5-5 and TRBJ1-2, with 7 bases identical to TRBD1. The V gene end was trimmed by 4 bases and the J gene end by 5 bases; junction bases not matched to a gene: 5. CDR1 and CDR2 from the germline V gene are SGHKS and YYEKEE (reference sequence). The CDR3 is 13 residues long. Written as DNA, the CDR3 is TGTGCCAGCAGCGTAGAGACAGGGTATGGCTACACCTTC. Translation gives CASSVETGYGYTF. Together with reference TRBV5-5 and TRBJ1-2, the CDR3 gives the full variable domain: DAGVTQSPTHLIKTRGQQVTLRCSPISGHKSVSWYQQVLGQGPQFIFQYYEKEERGRGNFPDRFSARQFPNYSSELNVNALLLGDSALYLCASSVETGYGYTFGSGTRLTVV.

The chain combines TRBV20-1 with TRBJ2-2; TRBD2 matches at 12 bases. CDR1 and CDR2 from the germline V gene are DFQATT and SNEGSKA (reference sequence). J lost 6 bases, V lost 3 bases, and 8 bases had no gene match. The CDR3 contains 16 residues. The CDR3 coding sequence is TGCAGTGCTAGTGGCCGGACTAGCGGGGAGGCCGGGGAGCTGTTTTTT. This gives the protein CSASGRTSGEAGELFF.

This clone was seen once. The V and J genes are TRBV5-1 and TRBJ2-6; 13 nucleotides line up with TRBD2. The junction had 3 bases not matched to a gene; V was cut back by 1 base and J by 2 bases. Germline lookup yields CDR1 SGHRS and CDR2 YFSETQ. The CDR3 has 18 residues. This CDR3 is CASSLRGLAGTGANVLTF. In nucleotides, the CDR3 is TGCGCCAGCAGCTTGAGGGGACTAGCGGGAACTGGGGCCAACGTCCTGACTTTC. Filled out from reference TRBV5-1 and TRBJ2-6, the complete variable domain reads KAGVTQTPRYLIKTRGQQVTLSCSPISGHRSVSWYQQTPGQGLQFLFEYFSETQRNKGNFPGRFSGRQFSNSRSEMNVSTLELGDSALYLCASSLRGLAGTGANVLTFGAGSRLTVL.

The chain joins TRBV6-6 to TRBJ2-1; 10 bases agree with TRBD1. CDR1 and CDR2 from the germline V gene are MNHNY and SVGAGI (reference sequence). This CDR3 has 15 amino acids. Germline trimming cut 5 bases from V and 4 bases from J; bases unmatched to any gene: 5. The CDR3 loop is CASSRGQGVYNEQFF. CDR3 bases: TGTGCCAGCAGTCGAGGACAGGGGGTGTACAATGAGCAGTTCTTC.

V is TRBV6-5 and J is TRBJ1-1; TRBD1 agrees at 8 bases. V lost 7 bases and J lost 10; bases outside the gene matches: 14. Germline loops: CDR1 MNHEY, CDR2 SVGAGI. This CDR3 comprises 14 residues. CDR3 in DNA: TGTGCCAGCACCCCGGACAGGGCGACAACAATAGCTTTCTTT. It is translated as CASTPDRATTIAFF.

This chain links TRBV27 with TRBJ1-3; TRBD1 is a possible D gene (6 bases). V was trimmed by 5 bases and J by 4 bases, leaving 12 bases between them. Germline CDR1 and CDR2: MNHEY and SMNVEV (reference sequence). The CDR3 is made up of 14 amino acids. CDR3 region: CASSRQGTGNTIYF. CDR3 DNA: TGTGCCAGCAGTAGGCAGGGGACCGGAAACACCATATATTTT.

The chain joins TRBV24-1 to TRBJ1-2, with D unclear. The CDR3 totals 16 residues. CDR1 is KGHDR, CDR2 SFDVKD, per germline. Deletions cut 4 bases from V and 4 bases from J, with 18 bases between. CDR3 DNA sequence: TGTGCCACCAGTGACCCCGCTACGATCCCCCCCTATGGCTACACCTTC. This codes for CATSDPATIPPYGYTF.

The chain joins TRBV28 to TRBJ1-2; a possible D gene is TRBD1 (6 bases). CDR3 length: 13 residues. Germline V gene data show CDR1 as MDHEN and CDR2 as SYDVKM. This chain's CDR3 is CATVGALNYGYTF. In DNA, the CDR3 is TGTGCTACGGTGGGGGCTTTAAACTATGGCTACACCTTC.

V usage is TRBV30 and J usage is TRBJ2-3; 11 nucleotides match TRBD2. The CDR3 spans 19 residues. V shed 4 bases and J 5 bases; nucleotides not matched to a gene: 20. Germline V gives CDR1 GTSNPN, CDR2 SVGIG (reference sequence). In nucleotides, the CDR3 is TGTGCCTGGACCACCCGGGACAGGGTCCTAGCGGGAGGAATAGATACGCAGTATTTT. It specifies CAWTTRDRVLAGGIDTQYF.